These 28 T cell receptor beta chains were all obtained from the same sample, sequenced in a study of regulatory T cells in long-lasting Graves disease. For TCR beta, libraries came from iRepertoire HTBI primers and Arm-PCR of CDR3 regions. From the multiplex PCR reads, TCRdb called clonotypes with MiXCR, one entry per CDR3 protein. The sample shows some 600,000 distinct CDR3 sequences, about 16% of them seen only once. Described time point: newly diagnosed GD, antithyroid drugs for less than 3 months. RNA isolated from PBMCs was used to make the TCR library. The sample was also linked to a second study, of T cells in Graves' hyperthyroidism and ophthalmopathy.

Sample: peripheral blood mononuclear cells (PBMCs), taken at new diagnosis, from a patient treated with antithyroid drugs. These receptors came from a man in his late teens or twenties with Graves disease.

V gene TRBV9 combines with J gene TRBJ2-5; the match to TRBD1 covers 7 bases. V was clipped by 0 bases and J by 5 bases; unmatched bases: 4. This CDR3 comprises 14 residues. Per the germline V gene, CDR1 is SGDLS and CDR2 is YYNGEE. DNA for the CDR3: TGTGCCAGCAGCGTAGACGGCAGGGGGGAGACCCAGTACTTC. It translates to CASSVDGRGETQYF.

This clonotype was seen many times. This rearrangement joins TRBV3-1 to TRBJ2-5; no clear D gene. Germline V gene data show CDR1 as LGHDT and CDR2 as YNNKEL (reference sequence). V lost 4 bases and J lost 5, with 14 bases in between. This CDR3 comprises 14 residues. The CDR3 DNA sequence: TGTGCCAGCAGCCGGCGTAGTTGGCGGGAGACCCAGTACTTC. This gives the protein CASSRRSWRETQYF.

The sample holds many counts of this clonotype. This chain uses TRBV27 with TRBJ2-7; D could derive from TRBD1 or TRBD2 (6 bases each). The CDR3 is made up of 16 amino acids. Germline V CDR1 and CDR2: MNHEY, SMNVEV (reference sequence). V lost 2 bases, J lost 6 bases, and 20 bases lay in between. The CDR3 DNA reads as TGTGCCAGCAGTTTAAACGGTCGGGGGCACTCTCTCGAGCAGTACTTC. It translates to CASSLNGRGHSLEQYF.

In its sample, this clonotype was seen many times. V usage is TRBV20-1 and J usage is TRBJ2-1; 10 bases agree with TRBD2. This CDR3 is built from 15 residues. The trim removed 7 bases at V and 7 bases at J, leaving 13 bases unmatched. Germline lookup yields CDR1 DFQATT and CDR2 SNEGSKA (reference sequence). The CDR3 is CSVRITSGIGNEQFF. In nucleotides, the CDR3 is TGCAGTGTAAGGATTACTAGCGGGATCGGGAATGAGCAGTTCTTC.

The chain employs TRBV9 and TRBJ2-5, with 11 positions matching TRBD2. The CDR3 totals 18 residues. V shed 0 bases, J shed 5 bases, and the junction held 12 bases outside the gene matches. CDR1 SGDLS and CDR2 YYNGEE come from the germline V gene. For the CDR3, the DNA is TGTGCCAGCAGCGTAGGGATAGCGGGAGGGCTTTTTTCGGAGACCCAGTACTTC. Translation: CASSVGIAGGLFSETQYF. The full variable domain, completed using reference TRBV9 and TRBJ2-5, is DSGVTQTPKHLITATGQRVTLRCSPRSGDLSVYWYQQSLDQGLQFLIQYYNGEERAKGNILERFSAQQFPDLHSELNLSSLELGDSALYFCASSVGIAGGLFSETQYFGPGTRLLVL.

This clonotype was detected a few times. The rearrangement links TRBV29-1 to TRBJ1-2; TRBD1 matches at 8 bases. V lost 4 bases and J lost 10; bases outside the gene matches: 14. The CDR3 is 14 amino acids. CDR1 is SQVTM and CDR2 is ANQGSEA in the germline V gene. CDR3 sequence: CSVVLTGEGAVYTF. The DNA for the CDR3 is TGCAGCGTTGTGTTGACAGGGGAGGGAGCAGTCTACACCTTC.

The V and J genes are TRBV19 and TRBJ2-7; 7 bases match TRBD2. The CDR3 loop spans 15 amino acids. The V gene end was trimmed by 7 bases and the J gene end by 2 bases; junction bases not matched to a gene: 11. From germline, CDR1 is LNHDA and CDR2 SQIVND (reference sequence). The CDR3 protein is CASKAGRGGAYEQYF. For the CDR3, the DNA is TGTGCCAGTAAGGCCGGTCGTGGGGGGGCCTACGAGCAGTACTTC.

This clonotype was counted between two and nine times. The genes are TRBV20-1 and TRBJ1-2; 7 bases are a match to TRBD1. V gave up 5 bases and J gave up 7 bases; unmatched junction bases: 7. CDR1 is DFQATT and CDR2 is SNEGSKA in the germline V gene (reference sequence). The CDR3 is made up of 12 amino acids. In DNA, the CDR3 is TGCAGTGCTCCGACAGGGTCCCCTGGCTACACCTTC. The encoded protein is CSAPTGSPGYTF.

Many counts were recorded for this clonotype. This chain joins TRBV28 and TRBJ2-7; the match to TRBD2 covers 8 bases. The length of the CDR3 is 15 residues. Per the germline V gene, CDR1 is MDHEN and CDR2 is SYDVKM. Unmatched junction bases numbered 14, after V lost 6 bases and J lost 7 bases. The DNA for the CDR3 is TGTGCCAGCAGCCTCCCGGGGGGGAGGGCCGGGGAGCAGTACTTC. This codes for CASSLPGGRAGEQYF. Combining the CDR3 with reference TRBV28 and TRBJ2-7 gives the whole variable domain DVKVTQSSRYLVKRTGEKVFLECVQDMDHENMFWYRQDPGLGLRLIYFSYDVKMKEKGDIPEGYSVSREKKERFSLILESASTNQTSMYLCASSLPGGRAGEQYFGPGTRLTVT.

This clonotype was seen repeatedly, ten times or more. Here the CDR3 DNA reads TGTGCCAGCAGCCTGTCGTCAGGGGTGAACACTGAAGCTTTCTTT. This sequence encodes CASSLSSGVNTEAFF. V and J are TRBV7-6 and TRBJ1-1; D possibly corresponds to TRBD1 (6 bases). Germline CDR1 and CDR2: SGHVS and FNYEAQ. The CDR3 runs 15 residues. The V gene lost 5 bases and the J gene lost 0 bases, with 13 bases spanning the gap.

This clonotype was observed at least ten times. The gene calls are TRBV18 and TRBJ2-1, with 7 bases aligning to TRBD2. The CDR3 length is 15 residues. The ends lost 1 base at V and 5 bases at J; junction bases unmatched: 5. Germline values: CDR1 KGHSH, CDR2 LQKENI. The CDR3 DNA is TGTGCCAGCTCACCACGGCTAGCGGAGCACAATGAGCAGTTCTTC. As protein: CASSPRLAEHNEQFF.

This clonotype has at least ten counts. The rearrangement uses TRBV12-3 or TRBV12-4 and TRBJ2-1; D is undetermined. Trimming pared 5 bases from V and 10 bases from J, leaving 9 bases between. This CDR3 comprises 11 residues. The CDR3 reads CASSQTGEQFF. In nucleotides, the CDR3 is TGTGCCAGCAGTCAAACCGGAGAGCAGTTCTTC.

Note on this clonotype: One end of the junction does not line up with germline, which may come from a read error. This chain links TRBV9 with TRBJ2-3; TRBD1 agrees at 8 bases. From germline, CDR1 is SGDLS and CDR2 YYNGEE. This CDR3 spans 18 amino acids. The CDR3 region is CAGSVDFQGTGKTDTQYF. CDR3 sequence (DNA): TGTGCCGGCAGCGTAGATTTTCAGGGGACAGGTAAAACAGATACGCAGTATTTT.

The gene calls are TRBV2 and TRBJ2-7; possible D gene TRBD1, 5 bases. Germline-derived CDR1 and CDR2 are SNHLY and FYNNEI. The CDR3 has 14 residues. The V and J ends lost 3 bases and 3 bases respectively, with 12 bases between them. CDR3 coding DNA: TGTGCCAGCAGTGATCCGGACAAGCTCTACGAGCAGTACTTC. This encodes CASSDPDKLYEQYF.

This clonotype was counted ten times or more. The CDR3 spells CASSFHYGYTF. The CDR3 nucleotides are TGTGCCAGCAGCTTTCACTATGGCTACACCTTC. The chain carries TRBV5-5 and TRBJ1-2; D uncertain. Trimming took off 2 bases at V and 3 bases at J, with 2 bases between the two ends. Germline CDR1 is SGHKS and CDR2 is YYEKEE (reference sequence). This CDR3 spans 11 amino acids.

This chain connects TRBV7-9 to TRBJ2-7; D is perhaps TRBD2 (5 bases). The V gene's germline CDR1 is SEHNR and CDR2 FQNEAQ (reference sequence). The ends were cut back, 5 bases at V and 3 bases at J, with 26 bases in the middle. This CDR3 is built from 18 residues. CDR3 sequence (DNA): TGTGCCAGCAGCGCCCGAGCGGTGTCCGGGCTCGGGCTCTACGAGCAGTACTTC. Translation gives CASSARAVSGLGLYEQYF.

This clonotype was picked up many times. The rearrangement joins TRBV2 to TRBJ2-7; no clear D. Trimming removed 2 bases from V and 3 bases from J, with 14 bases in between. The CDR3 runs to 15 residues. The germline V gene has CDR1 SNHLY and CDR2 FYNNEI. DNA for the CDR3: TGTGCCAGCAGTGAAAGTGTGAGATTCATCTACGAGCAGTACTTC. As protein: CASSESVRFIYEQYF.

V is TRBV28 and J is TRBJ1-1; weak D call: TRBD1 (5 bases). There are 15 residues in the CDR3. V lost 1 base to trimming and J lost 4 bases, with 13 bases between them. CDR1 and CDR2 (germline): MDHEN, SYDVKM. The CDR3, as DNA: TGTGCCAGCAGTTTATCCCGGGGGGGGAGCACTGAAGCTTTCTTT. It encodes CASSLSRGGSTEAFF. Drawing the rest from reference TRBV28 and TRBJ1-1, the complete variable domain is DVKVTQSSRYLVKRTGEKVFLECVQDMDHENMFWYRQDPGLGLRLIYFSYDVKMKEKGDIPEGYSVSREKKERFSLILESASTNQTSMYLCASSLSRGGSTEAFFGQGTRLTVV.

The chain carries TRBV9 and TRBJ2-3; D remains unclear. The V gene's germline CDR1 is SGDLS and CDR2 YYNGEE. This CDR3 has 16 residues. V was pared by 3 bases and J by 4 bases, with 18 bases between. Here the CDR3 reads CASSDKGPWSADTQYF. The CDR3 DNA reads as TGTGCCAGCAGCGATAAGGGCCCATGGAGCGCAGATACGCAGTATTTT. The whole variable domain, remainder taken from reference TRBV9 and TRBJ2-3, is DSGVTQTPKHLITATGQRVTLRCSPRSGDLSVYWYQQSLDQGLQFLIQYYNGEERAKGNILERFSAQQFPDLHSELNLSSLELGDSALYFCASSDKGPWSADTQYFGPGTRLTVL.

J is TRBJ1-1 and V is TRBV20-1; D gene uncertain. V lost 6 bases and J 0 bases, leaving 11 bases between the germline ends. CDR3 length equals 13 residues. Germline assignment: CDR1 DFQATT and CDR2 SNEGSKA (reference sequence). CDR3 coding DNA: TGCAGTGCAAATAGTCCGATGAACACTGAAGCTTTCTTT. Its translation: CSANSPMNTEAFF.

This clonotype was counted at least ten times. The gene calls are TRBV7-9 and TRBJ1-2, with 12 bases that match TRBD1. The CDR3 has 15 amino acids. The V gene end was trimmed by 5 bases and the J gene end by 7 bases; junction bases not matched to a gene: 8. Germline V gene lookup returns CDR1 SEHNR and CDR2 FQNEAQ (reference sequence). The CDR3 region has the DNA TGTGCCAGCAGCCCTCCCGGGACAGGGGGCTTTGGCTACACCTTC. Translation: CASSPPGTGGFGYTF.

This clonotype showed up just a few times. The CDR3 coding sequence is TGTGCCAGCAGTGAATGGGTGCGGGAAGCTTTCTTT. Translation gives CASSEWVREAFF. J is TRBJ1-1 and V is TRBV6-1; no clear D. V shed 2 bases and J shed 8 bases, with 9 bases lying between them. The CDR3 is made up of 12 amino acids. Germline CDR1 is MNHNS and CDR2 is SASEGT.

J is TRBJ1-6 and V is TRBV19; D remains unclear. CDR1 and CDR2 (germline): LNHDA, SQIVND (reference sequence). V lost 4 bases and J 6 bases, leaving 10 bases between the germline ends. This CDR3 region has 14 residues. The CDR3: CASSTQLTNSPLHF. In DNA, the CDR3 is TGTGCCAGTAGTACTCAACTGACTAATTCACCCCTCCACTTT.

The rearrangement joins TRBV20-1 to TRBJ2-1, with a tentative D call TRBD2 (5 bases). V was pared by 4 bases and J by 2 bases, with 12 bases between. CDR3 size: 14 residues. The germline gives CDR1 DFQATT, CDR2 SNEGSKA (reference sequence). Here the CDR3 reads CSAIGGSAYNEQFF. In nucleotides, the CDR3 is TGCAGTGCTATAGGCGGGTCGGCCTACAATGAGCAGTTCTTC.

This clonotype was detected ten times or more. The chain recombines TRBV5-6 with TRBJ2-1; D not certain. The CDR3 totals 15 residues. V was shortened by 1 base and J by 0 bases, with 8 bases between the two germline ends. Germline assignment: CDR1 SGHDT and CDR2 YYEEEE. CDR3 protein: CASSLLRDSYNEQFF. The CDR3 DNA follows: TGTGCCAGCAGCTTGCTGCGAGACTCCTACAATGAGCAGTTCTTC.

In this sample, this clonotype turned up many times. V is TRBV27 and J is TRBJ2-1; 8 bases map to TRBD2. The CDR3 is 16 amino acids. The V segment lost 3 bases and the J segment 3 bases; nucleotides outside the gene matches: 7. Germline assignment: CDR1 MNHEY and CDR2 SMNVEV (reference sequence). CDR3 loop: CASSFSSGRFYNEQFF. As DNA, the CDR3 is TGTGCCAGCAGTTTTTCGAGCGGGAGATTCTACAATGAGCAGTTCTTC.

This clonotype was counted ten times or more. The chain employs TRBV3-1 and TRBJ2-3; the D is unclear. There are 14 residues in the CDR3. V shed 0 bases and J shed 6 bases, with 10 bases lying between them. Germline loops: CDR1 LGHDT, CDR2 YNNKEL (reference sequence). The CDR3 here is CASSQDVRSDTQYF. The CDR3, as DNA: TGTGCCAGCAGCCAAGATGTCCGCTCCGATACGCAGTATTTT.

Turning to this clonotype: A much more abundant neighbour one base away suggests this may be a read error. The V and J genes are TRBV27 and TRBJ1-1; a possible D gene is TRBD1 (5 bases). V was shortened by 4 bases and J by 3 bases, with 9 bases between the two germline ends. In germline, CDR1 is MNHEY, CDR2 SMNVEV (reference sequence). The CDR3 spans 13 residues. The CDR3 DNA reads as TGTGCCAGCAGTTCCTGGGGGGACACTGAAGCTTTCTTT. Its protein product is CASSSWGDTEAFF.